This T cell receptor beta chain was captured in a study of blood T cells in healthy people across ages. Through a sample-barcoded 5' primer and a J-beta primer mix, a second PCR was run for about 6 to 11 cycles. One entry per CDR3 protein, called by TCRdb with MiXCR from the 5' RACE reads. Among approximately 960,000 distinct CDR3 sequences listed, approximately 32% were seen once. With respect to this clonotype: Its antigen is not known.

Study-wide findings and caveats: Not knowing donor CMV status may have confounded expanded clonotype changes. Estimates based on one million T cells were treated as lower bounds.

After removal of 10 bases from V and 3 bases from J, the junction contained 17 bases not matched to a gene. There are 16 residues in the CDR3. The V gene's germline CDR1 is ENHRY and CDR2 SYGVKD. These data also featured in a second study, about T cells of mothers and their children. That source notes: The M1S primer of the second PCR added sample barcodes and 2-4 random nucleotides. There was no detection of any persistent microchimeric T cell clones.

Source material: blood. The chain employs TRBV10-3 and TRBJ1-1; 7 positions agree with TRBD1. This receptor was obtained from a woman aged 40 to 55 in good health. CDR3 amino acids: CASYDREWGLDTEAFF. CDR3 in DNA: TGTGCCAGCTATGACAGGGAATGGGGATTGGACACTGAAGCTTTCTTT.